Listed below are T cell receptor beta chains from one sample, sequenced in a study of blood T cell repertoires in COVID-19. The data were produced by immunoSEQ multiplex PCR, yet TCRdb's version contains in-frame clones alone and is incomplete. The table lists just under 60,000 clones, approximately 86% of them singletons. The sample comprised peripheral blood. These receptors were collected from a man aged 60-69 years with acute or convalescent COVID-19. CDR3s include the opening cysteine and the closing phenylalanine or tryptophan. The D gene is left open where the match is weak. Size values are once, few and many counts, or a class for expanded clones, and some rows have none.

V gene	clone size	D gene	J gene	CDR3 protein	CDR3 DNA
TRBV29-1	-	-	TRBJ2-3	CSVGVAGGTDTQYF	TGCAGCGTTGGGGTGGCAGGCGGCACAGATACGCAGTATTTT
TRBV20-1	-	-	TRBJ1-1	CSAKNTEAFF	TGCAGTGCCAAGAACACTGAAGCTTTCTTT
TRBV4-1	-	TRBD2	TRBJ2-3	CASSQEALGLAPSEDTQYF	TGCGCCAGCAGCCAAGAGGCCCTCGGACTAGCGCCTTCTGAGGATACGCAGTATTTT
TRBV28	-	-	TRBJ1-1	CASTQLLSNTEAFF	TGTGCCAGCACCCAACTTCTCTCGAACACTGAAGCTTTCTTT
TRBV7-6	-	TRBD1	TRBJ1-2	CASSPTPGTDSGYTF	TGTGCCAGCAGCCCCACCCCCGGGACAGATAGTGGCTACACCTTC
TRBV5-4	-	TRBD2	TRBJ2-1	CASSGTSGATYNEQFF	TGTGCCAGCAGCGGGACTAGCGGGGCGACCTACAATGAGCAGTTCTTC
TRBV6-5	-	TRBD2	TRBJ2-1	CASSYPLGAGEYEQFF	TGTGCCAGCAGTTACCCACTTGGTGCGGGAGAGTATGAGCAGTTCTTC
TRBV29-1	-	TRBD1	TRBJ1-1	CSVEAQGFEAFF	TGCAGCGTTGAGGCACAGGGGTTTGAAGCTTTCTTT
TRBV19	-	TRBD2	TRBJ2-1	CASSKGTSGRVLPPVQFF	TGTGCCAGTAGTAAGGGGACTAGCGGGAGGGTCCTCCCTCCCGTGCAGTTCTTC
TRBV11-2	-	-	TRBJ2-5	CASSYQVGPETQYF	TGTGCCAGCAGCTACCAGGTGGGCCCGGAGACCCAGTACTTC
TRBV5-6	few	TRBD1	TRBJ1-5	CASSFWQGGQPQHF	TGTGCCAGCAGCTTTTGGCAGGGGGGACAGCCCCAGCATTTT
TRBV5-1	-	-	TRBJ1-2	CASSPRSSGGLNYGYTF	TGCGCCAGCAGCCCCCGATCTAGCGGGGGCCTTAACTATGGCTACACCTTC
TRBV11-3	-	TRBD2	TRBJ2-3	CASSSREGLGDTQYF	TGTGCCAGCAGCTCACGGGAGGGCCTGGGAGATACGCAGTATTTT
TRBV28	-	-	TRBJ1-5	CASRHAHRDQPQHF	TGTGCCAGCAGACACGCCCACAGGGATCAGCCCCAGCATTTT
TRBV5-1	-	TRBD2	TRBJ2-1	CASSTLAGERYNEQFF	TGCGCCAGCAGTACCCTAGCGGGAGAGCGTTACAATGAGCAGTTCTTC
TRBV6-6	-	TRBD1	TRBJ1-2	CASSSGGIGYTF	TGTGCCAGCAGTTCAGGGGGCATCGGCTACACCTTC
TRBV2	-	TRBD1	TRBJ2-7	CASSEFDRDSYEQYF	TGTGCCAGCAGCGAATTTGACAGGGACTCCTACGAGCAGTACTTC
TRBV21-1	-	-	TRBJ2-7	CASSKTNRTTNYYEQYF	TGTGCCAGCAGCAAAACCAATAGAACTACTAATTACTACGAGCAGTACTTC
TRBV27	once	-	TRBJ1-3	CASPAAGRLGNTIYF	TGTGCCTCCCCAGCGGCGGGGCGCCTTGGAAACACCATATATTTT
TRBV9	-	-	TRBJ2-2	CASTGGRNTGELFF	TGTGCCAGCACGGGGGGCCGTAACACCGGGGAGCTGTTTTTT
TRBV20-1	-	TRBD1	TRBJ2-3	CSASNRGRGDTQYF	TGCAGTGCTAGTAACAGGGGGCGAGGAGATACGCAGTATTTT
TRBV7-3	once	TRBD1	TRBJ1-2	CASSRTGGGYGYTF	TGTGCCAGCAGCCGAACAGGGGGAGGCTATGGCTACACCTTC
TRBV28	-	TRBD1	TRBJ1-3	CASSFPGGRNTIYF	TGTGCCAGCAGTTTCCCAGGGGGTAGAAACACCATATATTTT
TRBV9	-	TRBD1	TRBJ1-2	CASSPEQGARGYTF	TGTGCCAGCAGCCCAGAGCAGGGGGCCCGGGGCTACACCTTC
TRBV9	-	TRBD2	TRBJ2-2	CASSVNAGVAGELFF	TGTGCCAGCAGCGTTAACGCGGGAGTAGCCGGGGAGCTGTTTTTT
TRBV25-1	-	-	TRBJ1-2	CASSELRQQYGYTF	TGTGCCAGCAGTGAATTAAGACAGCAATATGGCTACACCTTC
TRBV5-1	-	-	TRBJ1-2	CASSLGGGDYGYTF	TGCGCCAGCAGCTTGGGCGGCGGGGACTATGGCTACACCTTC
TRBV28	-	-	TRBJ1-1	CAIQTLNTEAFF	TGTGCCATACAGACACTGAACACTGAAGCTTTCTTT
TRBV9	-	TRBD2	TRBJ2-1	CASSVGAGAYNEQFF	TGTGCCAGCAGCGTAGGCGCGGGAGCCTACAATGAGCAGTTCTTC
TRBV15	once	-	TRBJ2-1	CATSRDRPGFPFF	TGTGCCACCAGCAGAGACCGTCCAGGCTTTCCGTTCTTC
TRBV9	-	TRBD2	TRBJ2-7	CASRSTSGRVYEQYF	TGTGCCAGCAGATCGACTAGCGGGAGAGTTTACGAGCAGTACTTC
TRBV28	-	-	TRBJ1-2	CASSFSTGLFF	TGTGCCAGCAGTTTTTCGACAGGTCTCTTCTTC
TRBV24-1	-	TRBD2	TRBJ2-2	CATSDQTSGRANTGELFF	TGTGCCACCAGTGACCAGACTAGCGGGAGGGCGAACACCGGGGAGCTGTTTTTT
TRBV7-4	-	TRBD1	TRBJ2-7	CASSLPATGDCGF	TGTGCCAGCAGCTTACCAGCAACAGGGGATTGCGGATTC
TRBV19	-	TRBD1	TRBJ2-2	CASSSHGTGNTGELFF	TGTGCCAGTAGCTCACATGGGACAGGGAACACCGGGGAGCTGTTTTTT
TRBV4-1	once	-	TRBJ2-2	CASSPTRGTNTGELFF	TGCGCCAGCAGCCCCACCCGCGGGACGAACACCGGGGAGCTGTTTTTT
TRBV27	-	TRBD1	TRBJ2-7	CASSFLGDRTYEQYF	TGTGCCAGCAGTTTCCTCGGGGACAGGACTTACGAGCAGTACTTC
TRBV27	-	TRBD1	TRBJ2-3	CASSPPDRGPSDTQYF	TGTGCCAGCTCTCCGCCCGACAGGGGCCCATCAGATACGCAGTATTTT
TRBV15	-	-	TRBJ1-6	CATSRGRGAPNSPLHF	TGTGCCACCAGCAGAGGGCGCGGGGCTCCCAATTCACCCCTCCACTTT
TRBV5-1	few	TRBD1	TRBJ2-4	CASSLESQGALRVAKNIQYF	TGCGCCAGCAGCTTGGAATCACAGGGGGCTCTGAGAGTGGCCAAAAACATTCAGTACTTC
TRBV28	-	-	TRBJ1-5	CASRDSNQPQHF	TGTGCCAGCAGGGACAGTAATCAGCCCCAGCATTTT
TRBV28	-	-	TRBJ2-6	CASTPQNSGANVLTF	TGTGCCAGCACCCCACAGAACTCTGGGGCCAACGTCCTGACTTTC
TRBV5-4	-	-	TRBJ2-7	CASSSPVSYEQYF	TGTGCCAGCAGCTCCCCCGTTTCCTACGAGCAGTACTTC
TRBV28	-	TRBD2	TRBJ2-1	CAGGKNEQFF	TGTGCGGGGGGGAAAAATGAGCAGTTCTTC
TRBV19	-	TRBD2	TRBJ2-7	CASSIDLRTSSEQYF	TGTGCCAGTAGTATAGATCTCAGGACTAGCTCGGAGCAGTACTTC
TRBV15	-	TRBD2	TRBJ2-1	CATSTSAYNEQFF	TGTGCCACCTCGACTAGCGCGTACAATGAGCAGTTCTTC
TRBV10-3	-	TRBD2	TRBJ2-5	CAIRGTSGRASQETQYF	TGTGCCATCAGAGGTACTAGCGGGAGAGCAAGCCAAGAGACCCAGTACTTC
TRBV3-1/TRBV3-2	-	TRBD1	TRBJ1-2	CASSHVIGQGTSNYGYTF	TGTGCCAGCAGCCACGTTATCGGACAGGGGACGTCTAACTATGGCTACACCTTC
TRBV3-1/TRBV3-2	-	TRBD2	TRBJ2-1	CASSLTGLAVHNEQFF	TGTGCCAGCAGCCTTACAGGACTAGCGGTCCACAATGAGCAGTTCTTC
TRBV12-3/TRBV12-4	-	-	TRBJ1-2	CASSPDRIYGYTF	TGTGCCAGCAGTCCCGACAGGATCTATGGCTACACCTTC
TRBV30	-	TRBD2	TRBJ2-7	CAWVAGGTYEQYF	TGTGCCTGGGTAGCGGGAGGCACCTACGAGCAGTACTTC
TRBV27	-	-	TRBJ2-1	CASSLWAVAEVPNEQFF	TGTGCCAGCAGTTTATGGGCTGTGGCAGAAGTTCCCAATGAGCAGTTCTTC
TRBV19	-	-	TRBJ1-2	CASSDGGYYGYTF	TGTGCCAGTAGTGACGGGGGATACTATGGCTACACCTTC